The 20 T cell receptor beta chains reported below all come from one sample, sequenced in a study of blood T cell repertoires in COVID-19. Clones were read by immunoSEQ multiplex PCR, and TCRdb kept only the in-frame ones, dropping some. The repertoire consists of approximately 140,000 clones, with around 91% occurring once and the leading ten covering under 15%. The sequencing sample was made of peripheral blood. The receptor source for this set is a man between 18 and 29 years old with COVID-19, enrolled during active disease.

This sequence joins TRBV18 and TRBJ2-1, with 8 bases that match TRBD1. Germline V gives CDR1 KGHSH, CDR2 LQKENI. This CDR3 region has 17 residues. Trimming removed 0 bases from V and 8 bases from J; junction bases left unmatched: 12. CDR3 nucleotides: TGTGCCAGCTCACCACCGGTTTCTGGACAGGGCCTAGATGAGCAGTTCTTC. Protein product: CASSPPVSGQGLDEQFF. The whole variable domain, filled in from reference TRBV18 and TRBJ2-1, reads NAGVMQNPRHLVRRRGQEARLRCSPMKGHSHVYWYRQLPEEGLKFMVYLQKENIIDESGMPKERFSAEFPKEGPSILRIQQVVRGDSAAYFCASSPPVSGQGLDEQFFGPGTRLTVL.

V and J are TRBV5-4 and TRBJ2-5; 9 bases align to TRBD2. V lost 4 bases and J lost 2; bases outside the gene matches: 9. Germline-derived CDR1 and CDR2 are SGHNT and YYREEE (reference sequence). The CDR3 length is 16 residues. The CDR3 DNA sequence: TGTGCCAGCAGCCACTCCCTCACTAGCGGGCAAGAGACCCAGTACTTC. This codes for CASSHSLTSGQETQYF.

The rearrangement links TRBV7-8 to TRBJ2-7; D might be TRBD2 (7 bases). V was cut by 1 base and J by 10 bases, with 14 bases left in between. This CDR3 contains 13 residues. From germline, CDR1 is SGHVS and CDR2 FQNEAQ. The CDR3 DNA reads as TGTGCCAGCAGCTTAGTAGGGGGGGGCTATCAGTACTTC. Amino acids: CASSLVGGGYQYF.

V and J are TRBV3-1 (or the pseudogene TRBV3-2) and TRBJ1-5, with a tentative D call TRBD1 (5 bases). Germline V CDR1 and CDR2: LGHDT, YNNKEL (reference sequence). Trimming left V 4 bases short and J 3 bases short, with 10 bases between. This CDR3 comprises 14 residues. The CDR3 region is CASSPGDSNQPQHF. Here the CDR3 DNA reads TGTGCCAGCAGCCCGGGGGATTCCAATCAGCCCCAGCATTTT.

V usage is TRBV6-6 and J usage is TRBJ2-5; TRBD2 aligns across 9 bases. CDR1 and CDR2 (germline): MNHNY, SVGAGI (reference sequence). Germline trimming cut 2 bases from V and 2 bases from J; bases unmatched to any gene: 0. The CDR3 runs to 14 residues. The DNA of the CDR3 is TGTGCCAGCAGTTACGCGGGAGGGCAAGAGACCCAGTACTTC. It encodes CASSYAGGQETQYF.

The chain is built from TRBV19 and TRBJ1-2; 7 nucleotides line up with TRBD1. The germline V gene encodes CDR1 LNHDA and CDR2 SQIVND (reference sequence). V trimming: 7 bases; J trimming: 3 bases; junction bases outside the gene matches: 5. The CDR3 is made up of 13 amino acids. In DNA form, the CDR3 reads TGTGCCAGTACCCCGGGACAGTACTATGGCTACACCTTC. Translated: CASTPGQYYGYTF.

The chain couples TRBV9 to TRBJ2-5; 7 nucleotides line up with TRBD1. CDR3 length equals 15 residues. The germline V gene encodes CDR1 SGDLS and CDR2 YYNGEE. V shed 3 bases and J 5 bases; nucleotides not matched to a gene: 10. This chain's CDR3 is CASSADTGAGETQYF. CDR3 sequence (DNA): TGTGCCAGCAGCGCTGACACAGGGGCGGGCGAGACCCAGTACTTC.

This clone was seen more than once but under ten times. V usage is TRBV7-9 and J usage is TRBJ2-3, with TRBD1 matching 8 bases. Germline V gene sequence: CDR1 SEHNR, CDR2 FQNEAQ (reference sequence). The J segment lost 6 bases and the V segment lost 5 bases, leaving 10 bases of the junction unmatched. This CDR3 contains 15 residues. CDR3 DNA sequence: TGTGCCAGCAGCACTGGACAGGGATTATTGGATACGCAGTATTTT. The encoded protein is CASSTGQGLLDTQYF.

The chain recombines TRBV3-1 (or the pseudogene TRBV3-2) with TRBJ2-1; 10 positions agree with TRBD2. V gave up 4 bases and J gave up 7 bases; unmatched junction bases: 10. CDR1 and CDR2 (germline): LGHDT, YNNKEL (reference sequence). The CDR3 contains 16 residues. The CDR3 DNA is TGTGCCAGCAGCCCCGTTTGGGCTAGCGGGAGAAATGAGCAGTTCTTC. Protein: CASSPVWASGRNEQFF.

Note on this clone: Distinct nucleotide sequences in the sample also encode this CDR3. The chain employs TRBV7-2 and TRBJ2-7, with TRBD1 matching 9 bases. J was trimmed by 4 bases and V by 0 bases; bases with no gene match: 1. This CDR3 spans 14 amino acids. From germline, CDR1 is SGHTA and CDR2 FQGNSA. CDR3 residues: CASSLAGQGYEQYF. CDR3 nucleotides: TGTGCCAGCAGCTTAGCAGGACAGGGGTACGAGCAGTACTTC.

This rearrangement joins TRBV7-3 to TRBJ2-1, with 11 positions matching TRBD2. Germline lookup yields CDR1 SGHTA and CDR2 FQGTGA. CDR3 size: 15 residues. J lost 2 bases, V lost 4 bases, and 1 base had no gene match. The CDR3 bases are TGTGCCAGCAGCTCACTAGCGGGGGCCTACAATGAGCAGTTCTTC. Translation gives CASSSLAGAYNEQFF. Full variable domain (rest looked up from reference TRBV7-3 and TRBJ2-1): GAGVSQTPSNKVTEKGKYVELRCDPISGHTALYWYRQSLGQGPEFLIYFQGTGAADDSGLPNDRFFAVRPEGSVSTLKIQRTERGDSAVYLCASSSLAGAYNEQFFGPGTRLTVL.

The chain employs TRBV3-1 (or the pseudogene TRBV3-2) and TRBJ1-5; 10 bases fit TRBD1. The CDR3 runs 14 residues. Germline V gene sequence: CDR1 LGHDT, CDR2 YNNKEL (reference sequence). Trimming took 8 bases from V and 3 from J; bases not matched to a gene: 4. The CDR3 sequence: CASGTGAANQPQHF. CDR3 bases: TGTGCCAGCGGGACAGGGGCGGCCAATCAGCCCCAGCATTTT.

The genes are TRBV30 and TRBJ2-7; the match to TRBD2 covers 12 bases. The trim removed 5 bases at V and 4 bases at J, leaving 24 bases unmatched. CDR1 and CDR2 (germline): GTSNPN, SVGIG (reference sequence). The CDR3 is 20 residues long. CDR3 residues: CAWQDRAQGLAGLKRYEQYF. CDR3 nucleotide sequence: TGTGCCTGGCAGGACAGGGCCCAAGGACTAGCGGGATTGAAAAGGTACGAGCAGTACTTC.

This chain links TRBV5-1 with TRBJ2-5, with D maybe TRBD1 (6 bases). The CDR3 contains 13 residues. Germline CDR1 reads SGHRS; CDR2 reads YFSETQ. The germline V and J ends were trimmed by 5 bases and 1 base, with 9 bases remaining between them. CDR3 loop: CASSGQTQETQYF. In DNA, the CDR3 is TGCGCCAGCAGTGGACAGACCCAAGAGACCCAGTACTTC. The whole variable domain, remainder taken from reference TRBV5-1 and TRBJ2-5, is KAGVTQTPRYLIKTRGQQVTLSCSPISGHRSVSWYQQTPGQGLQFLFEYFSETQRNKGNFPGRFSGRQFSNSRSEMNVSTLELGDSALYLCASSGQTQETQYFGPGTRLLVL.

The gene calls are TRBV11-3 and TRBJ2-1; D is possibly TRBD2 (6 bases). With 5 bases removed from V and 2 bases from J, the gap between germline ends came to 10 bases. The CDR3 totals 14 residues. Germline-derived CDR1 and CDR2 are SGHNT and YENEEA. CDR3 in amino acids: CASSREPPYNEQFF. The CDR3 DNA is TGTGCCAGCAGCCGGGAGCCTCCCTACAATGAGCAGTTCTTC.

This sequence joins TRBV18 and TRBJ1-6; D remains ambiguous. Deletions cut 2 bases from V and 4 bases from J, with 12 bases between. This CDR3 is built from 16 residues. CDR1 KGHSH and CDR2 LQKENI come from the germline V gene. Written as DNA, the CDR3 is TGTGCCAGCTCACCAGTGCCGACACTTTATAATTCACCCCTCCACTTT. It is translated as CASSPVPTLYNSPLHF.

V is TRBV11-2 and J is TRBJ2-7; D uncertain. Germline V gene sequence: CDR1 SGHAT, CDR2 FQNNGV. The V end lost 5 bases, the J end lost 3 bases, and 14 bases lay between the germline ends. The CDR3 runs 14 residues. The CDR3 DNA is TGTGCCAGCAGCCCGTTCGCAGCAGGCTACGAGCAGTACTTC. Protein product: CASSPFAAGYEQYF.

The chain employs TRBV11-3 and TRBJ2-5, with D possibly matching TRBD2 (5 bases). Germline values: CDR1 SGHNT, CDR2 YENEEA. The CDR3 extends over 14 amino acids. V lost 2 bases to trimming and J lost 2 bases, with 9 bases between them. For the CDR3, the DNA is TGTGCCAGCAGCTTATTCGGGGATCAAGAGACCCAGTACTTC. Residues: CASSLFGDQETQYF.

The chain carries TRBV7-2 and TRBJ2-5; 11 positions match TRBD2. This CDR3 has 16 amino acids. V dropped 4 bases and J dropped 5; count of bases not matched to a gene: 9. The germline V gene has CDR1 SGHTA and CDR2 FQGNSA. CDR3 protein: CASSWTSGPPKETQYF. In DNA form, the CDR3 reads TGTGCCAGCAGCTGGACTAGCGGGCCACCTAAGGAGACCCAGTACTTC.

CDR3 sequence reads: CASSLSRGLYSYEQYF. DNA of the CDR3: TGTGCCAGCAGCTTATCTCGGGGACTCTATTCCTACGAGCAGTACTTC. The chain recombines TRBV5-5 with TRBJ2-7; a weak D match, TRBD2 (6 bases). The CDR3 loop spans 16 amino acids. Trimming took 2 bases from V and 1 from J, leaving 16 bases between them. Germline V CDR1 and CDR2: SGHKS, YYEKEE (reference sequence).